Each of the 2 T cell receptor beta chains below was sequenced from the same sample in a study of blood T cells in healthy people across ages. Through a sample-barcoded 5' primer and a J-beta primer mix, a second PCR was run for roughly 6 to 12 cycles. TCRdb reanalysed the 5' RACE reads using MiXCR and keeps one entry per CDR3 protein. Of fewer than 700,000 distinct CDR3 sequences detected, about 45% appear once; the ten largest clones hold just under 25%. The sequencing input was blood. The receptors originated from a man older than 75 in good health.

This chain joins TRBV20-1 and TRBJ2-1; D is ambiguous. This CDR3 region has 18 residues. Germline V gene lookup returns CDR1 DFQATT and CDR2 SNEGSKA (reference sequence). The ends were cut back, 2 bases at V and 0 bases at J, with 20 bases in the middle. The CDR3 nucleotides read TGCAGTGCTAGACTTGTCCGGCTCGCTATAAGCTCCTACAATGAGCAGTTCTTC. This sequence encodes CSARLVRLAISSYNEQFF.

The chain joins TRBV2 to TRBJ2-7; TRBD2 matches at 8 bases. V dropped 4 bases and J dropped 0; count of bases not matched to a gene: 5. The CDR3 totals 15 residues. CDR1 SNHLY and CDR2 FYNNEI come from the germline V gene. The chain's CDR3 is CASSVGGGYSYEQYF. CDR3 nucleotides: TGTGCCAGCAGTGTGGGCGGGGGGTACTCCTACGAGCAGTACTTC.